A single sample is the source of the 23 T cell receptor beta chains below, sequenced in a study of CD8+ T cells in alopecia areata. As the sequencing template, cDNA was produced by extracting RNA and reverse transcribing it. Profiling relied on immunoSEQ multiplex PCR, and the TCRdb table lists in-frame clones only, not all of them. In the table there are about 200,000 clones, more than 30% of which are singletons. Described treatment: oral pan-JAK inhibitor, 5-10 mg twice daily. Sequences were derived from CD4+ T cells sorted from blood, sampled between weeks 30 and 35, from a patient treated with tofacitinib. The receptors here all came from a human donor with alopecia areata.

The J gene is TRBJ2-7, the V gene TRBV19; TRBD2 is a possible D gene (5 bases). Trimming removed 1 base from V and 2 bases from J, with 12 bases in between. Germline loops: CDR1 LNHDA, CDR2 SQIVND (reference sequence). The CDR3 spans 15 residues. CDR3 in DNA: TGTGCCAGTAGTATAGGCCCCGGGAAAACCTACGAGCAGTACTTC. Translating it yields CASSIGPGKTYEQYF.

This clone was seen a few times. This chain links TRBV23-1 with TRBJ2-5; 7 bases line up with TRBD2. TRBV23-1 is an open reading frame whose function is uncertain. V trimming: 0 bases; J trimming: 5 bases; junction bases outside the gene matches: 9. This CDR3 region has 16 residues. The CDR3 sequence is CASSQSRREGPETQYF. The DNA of the CDR3 is TGCGCCAGCAGTCAATCTAGGAGGGAGGGCCCCGAGACCCAGTACTTC.

This clone came up once. The rearrangement links TRBV9 to TRBJ1-2, with D uncertain. This CDR3 comprises 16 residues. CDR1 SGDLS and CDR2 YYNGEE come from the germline V gene. The V end was cut by 0 bases, the J end by 4 bases, with 16 bases between. Here the CDR3 DNA reads TGTGCCAGCAGCGTAGACAATGGACGGCTGGGCTATGGCTACACCTTC. Amino acids: CASSVDNGRLGYGYTF.

The chain recombines TRBV6-5 with TRBJ2-7; possible D gene TRBD2, 5 bases. This CDR3 has 13 amino acids. Germline CDR1 and CDR2: MNHEY and SVGAGI. The ends were cut back, 6 bases at V and 6 bases at J, with 15 bases in the middle. This CDR3 reads CASSRIEGGEQYF. The CDR3, as DNA: TGTGCCAGCAGCCGAATCGAGGGCGGCGAGCAGTACTTC.

Here the CDR3 DNA reads TGCGCCAGCAGTGGCACCGGGACAGGGGTGGGTACGCAGTATTTT. It codes for CASSGTGTGVGTQYF. The chain links TRBV10-2 to TRBJ2-3; 10 bases fit TRBD1. Germline CDR1 reads WSHSY; CDR2 reads SAAADI. J was trimmed by 8 bases and V by 4 bases; bases with no gene match: 9. This CDR3 has 15 amino acids.

The table lists this clone with a few counts. The chain joins TRBV29-1 to TRBJ2-1; 12 positions agree with TRBD2. The germline V gene has CDR1 SQVTM and CDR2 ANQGSEA. The CDR3 consists of 16 residues. As DNA, the CDR3 is TGCACCGCTCGACTAGCGGGAGTGGTTTCCTACAATGAGCAGTTCTTC. It yields the protein CTARLAGVVSYNEQFF.

The sample holds a few counts of this clone. The CDR3 region has the DNA TGTGCCAGCAGTCCTGACAGGGGCCATCAGCCCCAGCATTTT. The encoded protein is CASSPDRGHQPQHF. The genes are TRBV27 and TRBJ1-5; TRBD1 aligns across 8 bases. The length of the CDR3 is 14 residues. The germline V gene has CDR1 MNHEY and CDR2 SMNVEV (reference sequence). The V and J ends lost 5 bases and 5 bases, in that order; junction bases with no gene match: 5.

The rearrangement uses TRBV6-5 and TRBJ2-1; unclear D gene. Trimming removed 2 bases from V and 0 bases from J, with 8 bases in between. Germline assignment: CDR1 MNHEY and CDR2 SVGAGI. CDR3 length: 15 residues. CDR3 loop: CASSYARSSYNEQFF. CDR3 nucleotides: TGTGCCAGCAGTTACGCTCGGTCCTCCTACAATGAGCAGTTCTTC.

CDR3 residues: CASSWDISGTFF. CDR3 DNA sequence: TGTGCCAGCAGCTGGGACATCAGCGGGACTTTCTTT. The chain is built from TRBV5-6 and TRBJ1-1; possibly TRBD1 for D (6 bases). Germline lookup yields CDR1 SGHDT and CDR2 YYEEEE. Trimming cost V 3 bases and J 12 bases, with 15 bases left between them. The CDR3 has 12 residues.

V and J are TRBV4-1 and TRBJ2-1, with D perhaps TRBD1 (7 bases). This CDR3 has 15 residues. Germline values: CDR1 MGHRA, CDR2 YSYEKL. Trimming shortened V by 4 bases and J by 4 bases, and 14 bases separated the two germline ends. The CDR3 spells CASSRGQAGYNEQFF. DNA of the CDR3: TGCGCCAGCAGCCGAGGACAGGCGGGGTACAATGAGCAGTTCTTC.

This clone has a handful of counts. The rearrangement joins TRBV7-3 to TRBJ1-2; D is unresolved. The CDR3 is 13 residues long. V dropped 2 bases and J dropped 0 bases, with 4 bases sitting between them. Germline CDR1 is SGHTA and CDR2 is FQGTGA. CDR3 protein: CASSLGANYGYTF. As DNA, the CDR3 is TGTGCCAGCAGCTTAGGGGCTAACTATGGCTACACCTTC. Filled out from reference TRBV7-3 and TRBJ1-2, the complete variable domain reads GAGVSQTPSNKVTEKGKYVELRCDPISGHTALYWYRQSLGQGPEFLIYFQGTGAADDSGLPNDRFFAVRPEGSVSTLKIQRTERGDSAVYLCASSLGANYGYTFGSGTRLTVV.

This chain joins TRBV27 and TRBJ2-5; weak D call: TRBD2 (6 bases). Germline values: CDR1 MNHEY, CDR2 SMNVEV (reference sequence). V was pared by 2 bases and J by 13 bases, with 11 bases between. The CDR3 is 11 residues long. CDR3 region: CASSLRRALYF. CDR3 in DNA: TGTGCCAGCAGTTTAAGGAGGGCGTTGTACTTC.

V usage is TRBV9 and J usage is TRBJ2-1; TRBD2 agrees at 7 bases. This CDR3 has 16 residues. With 4 bases clipped from V and 10 bases from J, the junction kept 17 bases outside the gene matches. CDR1 and CDR2 (germline): SGDLS, YYNGEE. The CDR3 is CASSPASGNGLEEQFF. CDR3 nucleotides: TGTGCCAGCAGCCCCGCCAGCGGGAACGGGCTAGAGGAGCAGTTCTTC. The variable domain in full, with the rest retrieved from reference TRBV9 and TRBJ2-1, is DSGVTQTPKHLITATGQRVTLRCSPRSGDLSVYWYQQSLDQGLQFLIQYYNGEERAKGNILERFSAQQFPDLHSELNLSSLELGDSALYFCASSPASGNGLEEQFFGPGTRLTVL.

The chain joins TRBV9 to TRBJ2-1, with 10 bases matching TRBD2. The CDR3 spans 20 residues. J lost 0 bases, V lost 1 base, and 13 bases had no gene match. Germline CDR1 SGDLS, CDR2 YYNGEE. The CDR3 nucleotides read TGTGCCAGCAGCGTAAGGTCTCCTAGCGGGGGCGTCGCCTCCTACAATGAGCAGTTCTTC. This translates into CASSVRSPSGGVASYNEQFF.

The rearrangement uses TRBV5-1 and TRBJ2-3; 7 positions match TRBD2. The germline CDR1 and CDR2 sequences are SGHRS and YFSETQ. V was pared by 7 bases and J by 2 bases, with 10 bases of the junction left unmatched. The CDR3 length is 15 residues. CDR3 sequence: CASGPSGQNTDTQYF. The CDR3 nucleotides read TGCGCCAGCGGTCCTAGCGGACAAAACACAGATACGCAGTATTTT.

In this sample, this clone turned up a few times. The V call is TRBV4-1, the J call TRBJ1-2; 7 bases fit TRBD1. This CDR3 has 14 residues. The V gene's germline CDR1 is MGHRA and CDR2 YSYEKL. With V trimmed by 0 bases and J by 4 bases, 2 bases remained unmatched. The CDR3 sequence is CASSQDRDSYGYTF. The CDR3 DNA reads TGCGCCAGCAGCCAAGATCGGGACAGCTATGGCTACACCTTC.

The chain carries TRBV5-1 and TRBJ2-2; D not resolved. The CDR3 spans 14 residues. Per the germline V gene, CDR1 is SGHRS and CDR2 is YFSETQ. The germline V and J ends were trimmed by 0 bases and 5 bases, with 8 bases remaining between them. CDR3 sequence: CASSLAGRTGELFF. The CDR3 DNA sequence: TGCGCCAGCAGCTTGGCCGGGCGAACCGGGGAGCTGTTTTTT.

The chain uses TRBV6-5 and TRBJ2-7; the D is unclear. This CDR3 comprises 12 residues. Germline V gives CDR1 MNHEY, CDR2 SVGAGI. The V and J ends lost 4 bases and 2 bases respectively, with 6 bases between them. The CDR3 bases are TGTGCCAGCAGTTCCACCGCCTACGAGCAGTACTTC. This encodes CASSSTAYEQYF.

DNA of the CDR3: TGCGCCAGCAGCTTGGCCTTGGACACCCGACAAGCTAACTATGGCTACACCTTC. Amino acids: CASSLALDTRQANYGYTF. The chain has TRBV5-1 and TRBJ1-2, with a tentative D call TRBD1 (5 bases). The germline V gene has CDR1 SGHRS and CDR2 YFSETQ. The CDR3 extends over 18 amino acids. V lost 0 bases and J lost 0, with 18 bases in between.

This chain joins TRBV7-3 and TRBJ1-2, with TRBD1 matching over 9 bases. The ends lost 5 bases at V and 2 bases at J; junction bases unmatched: 6. The germline CDR1 and CDR2 sequences are SGHTA and FQGTGA. The CDR3 contains 15 residues. The CDR3 DNA sequence: TGTGCCAGCAGCAGCTGGGACAGGGAAAACTATGGCTACACCTTC. Translated, it gives CASSSWDRENYGYTF. The whole variable domain, filled in from reference TRBV7-3 and TRBJ1-2, reads GAGVSQTPSNKVTEKGKYVELRCDPISGHTALYWYRQSLGQGPEFLIYFQGTGAADDSGLPNDRFFAVRPEGSVSTLKIQRTERGDSAVYLCASSSWDRENYGYTFGSGTRLTVV.

This clone was seen only a few times. The V and J genes are TRBV4-1 and TRBJ2-1, with D unresolved. Per germline, CDR1 MGHRA and CDR2 YSYEKL. Trimming removed 3 bases from V and 9 bases from J, with 6 bases in between. The CDR3 contains 11 residues. CDR3 sequence reads: CASSHHGEQFF. The CDR3 bases are TGCGCCAGCAGCCACCATGGTGAGCAGTTCTTC.

The chain joins TRBV12-5 to TRBJ2-1; 10 bases align to TRBD2. The CDR3 runs to 15 residues. After removal of 5 bases from V and 3 bases from J, the junction contained 4 bases not matched to a gene. Germline V gene sequence: CDR1 LGHNT, CDR2 FRNRAP. CDR3 bases: TGTGCTAGTGGTAGCGGGAGGGTAATCTACAATGAGCAGTTCTTC. Translating it yields CASGSGRVIYNEQFF.

This clone was seen once. The V gene is TRBV25-1, the J gene TRBJ1-1; 8 nucleotides align to TRBD1. The J segment lost 4 bases and the V segment lost 5 bases, leaving 6 bases of the junction unmatched. The V gene's germline CDR1 is MGHDK and CDR2 SYGVNS. The CDR3 sequence is 14 residues long. Here the CDR3 DNA reads TGTGCCAGCAGTTCCAGGGGGCTGGCCACTGAAGCTTTCTTT. It codes for CASSSRGLATEAFF.